This T cell receptor (beta chain) was obtained from a study of shared clonotypes between healthy human individuals. There are 13 residues in the CDR3. With 4 bases clipped from V and 5 bases from J, the junction kept 2 bases outside the gene matches. Per germline, CDR1 MNHEY and CDR2 SVGAGI. Execution of the assay was at deep level. The assay was immunoSEQ multiplex PCR, and TCRdb's table has in-frame clones only and misses some. The table has over 2 million clones, 92% seen once. HIV-negative, healthy adults without recent acute infections or vaccinations were the donors. Memory CD4+ cells were the fraction left after CD45RA+ naive selection.

The sample taken for sequencing was naive CD4+ T cells from PBMCs. The subset is: CD45RA+ positively selected. The source is a man in his late teens or twenties in good health. Some clones in this sample may be carry-over from other donors' samples. V usage is TRBV6-5 and J usage is TRBJ2-5, with 9 bases aligning to TRBD2. CDR3 sequence: CASSFGTSETQYF. The CDR3 nucleotides read TGTGCCAGCAGTTTCGGGACTAGCGAGACCCAGTACTTC.